This passage covers 20 T cell receptor beta chains from one sample sequenced in a study of human T cells and chemical hapten exposure. TCRdb called the RACE reads again in MiXCR, with one record for every CDR3 protein. Among tens of thousands of distinct CDR3 sequences listed, approximately 10% were seen once. Sample time point: pre-sensitization, week 0. Treatment: therapeutic diphenylcyclopropenone sensitization with weekly scalp DPC. The specimen comprised whole blood, sampled in connection with sensitization to the hapten diphenylcyclopropenone (DPC). These receptors came from a man in his thirties or forties with alopecia areata. Some clones in this sample may be carry-over from other donors' samples.

The table lists this clonotype with many counts. V and J are TRBV30 and TRBJ2-1, with no clear D. This CDR3 is 11 amino acids long. Germline V gene lookup returns CDR1 GTSNPN and CDR2 SVGIG (reference sequence). Deletions cut 0 bases from V and 6 bases from J, with 3 bases between. The CDR3 DNA is TGTGCCTGGAGTGTATCCAATGAGCAGTTCTTC. This sequence encodes CAWSVSNEQFF.

V and J are TRBV5-1 and TRBJ2-1; D is perhaps TRBD2 (7 bases). The CDR3 covers 15 residues. V lost 6 bases, J lost 9 bases, and 22 bases lay in between. CDR1 is SGHRS and CDR2 is YFSETQ in the germline V gene. The CDR3 nucleotides are TGCGCCAGCAAGGAGTCGGGGGGCCGCGTGGGTGAGCAGTTCTTC. It is translated as CASKESGGRVGEQFF.

This clonotype was counted only a few times. The chain is built from TRBV20-1 and TRBJ1-1; D remains ambiguous. The CDR3 is 10 residues long. Trimming stripped 6 bases from V and 3 bases from J, with 5 bases between. CDR1 is DFQATT, CDR2 SNEGSKA, per germline (reference sequence). The CDR3 nucleotides are TGCAGTGCAACCCACACTGAAGCTTTCTTT. It specifies CSATHTEAFF.

This rearrangement joins TRBV3-1 to TRBJ2-2; possible D gene TRBD2, 5 bases. V was clipped by 0 bases and J by 8 bases, with 10 bases between them. Germline V CDR1 and CDR2: LGHDT, YNNKEL (reference sequence). The CDR3 length is 14 residues. CDR3 in amino acids: CASSQELVPGELFF. The CDR3 DNA is TGTGCCAGCAGCCAAGAACTAGTTCCGGGGGAGCTGTTTTTT.

In the case of this clonotype: A read error is possible here, since a much larger clone lies one base away. The V call is TRBV7-2, the J call TRBJ1-2; 10 bases align to TRBD1. The CDR3 totals 15 residues. CDR1 is SGHTA, CDR2 FQGNSA, per germline. The CDR3 DNA reads as TGTGCCAGCAGCTCCAGGACAGGGGGACCTTATGGCTACGCCTTC. Translated, it gives CASSSRTGGPYGYAF.

This clonotype was observed at least ten times. This chain links TRBV6-1 with TRBJ2-1; 7 nucleotides agree with TRBD2. V dropped 8 bases and J dropped 3; count of bases not matched to a gene: 4. The CDR3 length is 13 residues. In germline, CDR1 is MNHNS, CDR2 SASEGT. The CDR3 protein is CASGRDYYNEQFF. In nucleotides, the CDR3 is TGTGCCAGCGGCCGGGACTACTACAATGAGCAGTTCTTC.

CDR3 in amino acids: CASSLGGRGHTGELFF. Here the CDR3 DNA reads TGTGCCAGCAGCTTAGGCGGGAGGGGCCACACCGGGGAGCTGTTTTTT. This sequence joins TRBV11-3 and TRBJ2-2; 9 bases map to TRBD2. In germline, CDR1 is SGHNT, CDR2 YENEEA. The CDR3 is 16 amino acids. V was clipped by 1 base and J by 3 bases; unmatched bases: 3. Full variable domain (missing parts from reference TRBV11-3 and TRBJ2-2): EAGVVQSPRYKIIEKKQPVAFWCNPISGHNTLYWYLQNLGQGPELLIRYENEEAVDDSQLPKDRFSAERLKGVDSTLKIQPAELGDSAVYLCASSLGGRGHTGELFFGEGSRLTVL.

This clonotype has ten or more counts. The chain has TRBV27 and TRBJ1-1; the D gene is possibly TRBD1 (5 bases). This CDR3 comprises 15 residues. CDR1 and CDR2 from the germline V gene are MNHEY and SMNVEV (reference sequence). Trimming removed 3 bases from V and 1 base from J, with 12 bases in between. Here the CDR3 reads CASSFEGPRNTEAFF. In DNA form, the CDR3 reads TGTGCCAGCAGTTTTGAGGGGCCAAGGAACACTGAAGCTTTCTTT.

This clonotype has more than one count but fewer than ten. The chain is built from TRBV4-2 and TRBJ2-3, with 8 bases fitting TRBD2. Germline CDR1 reads LGHNA; CDR2 reads YNFKEQ. V was pared by 3 bases and J by 6 bases, with 17 bases of the junction left unmatched. This CDR3 has 18 amino acids. CDR3 amino acids: CASSQHHRGAGGGDTQYF. In DNA, the CDR3 is TGTGCCAGCAGCCAGCATCACCGCGGGGCGGGGGGCGGCGATACGCAGTATTTT.

This clonotype was counted at least ten times. The rearrangement joins TRBV11-2 to TRBJ1-2; D call uncertain. V shed 1 base and J shed 13 bases, with 16 bases lying between them. Per the germline V gene, CDR1 is SGHAT and CDR2 is FQNNGV. CDR3 length: 13 amino acids. The CDR3 loop is CASSLAGNPLCTF. The CDR3 DNA reads TGTGCCAGCAGCTTAGCGGGGAACCCCCTCTGCACCTTC.

The rearrangement joins TRBV2 to TRBJ2-7; 7 positions agree with TRBD2. The J segment lost 2 bases and the V segment lost 3 bases, leaving 16 bases of the junction unmatched. This CDR3 has 18 amino acids. The germline gives CDR1 SNHLY, CDR2 FYNNEI. DNA for the CDR3: TGTGCCAGCAGTGACTCTATGGGGGGGACTAATCCCCCCTACGAGCAGTACGTC. Residues: CASSDSMGGTNPPYEQYV.

This clonotype came up a few times. This sequence joins TRBV11-2 and TRBJ2-7; D remains unclear. CDR1 and CDR2 from the germline V gene are SGHAT and FQNNGV. The CDR3 spans 15 residues. Trimming removed 0 bases from V and 5 bases from J, with 14 bases in between. Here the CDR3 reads CASSLEALGIDEQYF. CDR3 sequence (DNA): TGTGCCAGCAGCTTAGAGGCACTTGGGATTGACGAGCAGTACTTC.

This clonotype has more than one count but fewer than ten. The chain couples TRBV3-1 to TRBJ1-5, with D perhaps matching TRBD1 (5 bases). The germline V gene has CDR1 LGHDT and CDR2 YNNKEL (reference sequence). CDR3 length: 14 residues. Trimming took 4 bases from V and 2 from J, leaving 9 bases between them. CDR3 in DNA: TGTGCCAGCAGCCGGGGGGGAGGCAATCAGCCCCAGCATTTT. The encoded protein is CASSRGGGNQPQHF.

CDR3 nucleotides: TGCGCCAGCAGCCAGGAACCCGGGACGGAGAACTACGAGCAGTACTTC. It encodes CASSQEPGTENYEQYF. The chain uses TRBV4-1 and TRBJ2-7; D may match TRBD1 or TRBD2 (5 bases each). The germline V gene has CDR1 MGHRA and CDR2 YSYEKL. CDR3 length: 16 residues. V was pared by 3 bases and J by 3 bases, with 18 bases between.

CDR3 nucleotide sequence: TGTGCCAGCAGAGGACGGGGACAGGGTCGGCTCGAGCAGTACGTC. It yields the protein CASRGRGQGRLEQYV. V and J are TRBV28 and TRBJ2-7, with 9 bases that match TRBD1. There are 15 residues in the CDR3. After removal of 6 bases from V and 6 bases from J, the junction contained 12 bases not matched to a gene. Germline V CDR1 and CDR2: MDHEN, SYDVKM.

The table lists this clonotype with many counts. The V call is TRBV3-1, the J call TRBJ2-6; 7 bases match TRBD2. Germline CDR1 reads LGHDT; CDR2 reads YNNKEL (reference sequence). V trimming: 4 bases; J trimming: 2 bases; junction bases outside the gene matches: 2. This CDR3 is 15 amino acids long. In DNA, the CDR3 is TGTGCCAGCAGCCTGCGGGGGACTGGGGCCAACGTCCTGACTTTC. It codes for CASSLRGTGANVLTF.

This clonotype was counted many times. CDR3 bases: TGTGCCAGCAGCGAACGACAGGGGGCGCGTACTTACGAGCAGTACTTC. As protein: CASSERQGARTYEQYF. V gene TRBV11-2 combines with J gene TRBJ2-7; TRBD1 agrees at 10 bases. CDR3 length: 16 residues. The V gene's germline CDR1 is SGHAT and CDR2 FQNNGV. V lost 5 bases and J lost 4; bases outside the gene matches: 11. The complete variable domain, with remaining parts taken from reference TRBV11-2 and TRBJ2-7, reads EAGVAQSPRYKIIEKRQSVAFWCNPISGHATLYWYQQILGQGPKLLIQFQNNGVVDDSQLPKDRFSAERLKGVDSTLKIQPAKLEDSAVYLCASSERQGARTYEQYFGPGTRLTVT.

The gene calls are TRBV3-1 and TRBJ2-5; D remains unclear. CDR1 and CDR2 (germline): LGHDT, YNNKEL (reference sequence). The CDR3 contains 15 residues. V was cut by 0 bases and J by 5 bases, with 13 bases left in between. The CDR3 loop reads CASSQDWVGSETQYF. CDR3 DNA sequence: TGTGCCAGCAGCCAAGATTGGGTTGGGTCGGAGACCCAGTACTTC.

This clonotype appeared many times. This rearrangement joins TRBV11-2 to TRBJ2-6; D gene ambiguous. This CDR3 comprises 15 residues. Deletions cut 5 bases from V and 4 bases from J, with 12 bases between. Per the germline V gene, CDR1 is SGHAT and CDR2 is FQNNGV. As DNA, the CDR3 is TGTGCCAGCAGCATAATACACGGCGGGGCCAACGTCCTGACTTTC. Translated: CASSIIHGGANVLTF. The full variable domain, in which reference TRBV11-2 and TRBJ2-6 provide the parts outside the CDR3, is EAGVAQSPRYKIIEKRQSVAFWCNPISGHATLYWYQQILGQGPKLLIQFQNNGVVDDSQLPKDRFSAERLKGVDSTLKIQPAKLEDSAVYLCASSIIHGGANVLTFGAGSRLTVL.

This clonotype was seen ten or more times. V gene TRBV20-1 combines with J gene TRBJ1-5; possible D gene TRBD1, 5 bases. V was trimmed by 2 bases and J by 7 bases, leaving 12 bases between them. This CDR3 has 13 residues. Germline CDR1 is DFQATT and CDR2 is SNEGSKA (reference sequence). The CDR3 spells CSARTGEGQPQHF. The CDR3 nucleotides are TGCAGTGCTAGAACAGGCGAGGGGCAGCCCCAGCATTTT.